This note documents a single T cell receptor beta chain sequence. There are a few counts of this clone. Its cognate antigen has yet to be identified. One base away there is no much larger clone; base qualities are not given. This record belongs to a study of T cell responses to AZD1222 COVID-19 vaccine (dated by TCRdb to the early 2020s). A note on the overall study: AZD1222 recipients given second doses at about 4 weeks or at about 12 weeks were pooled, since spike-specific TCR depth and breadth were not found to differ between the two schedules. A total of more than 230 trial participants underwent TCR sequencing, of whom 207 had received two doses of AZD1222 and around 25 had received two doses of the MenACWY control vaccine. Enrollment into the trials was organized by age into subgroups of 18-55, 56-69 and 70-plus years, and those subgroups contained roughly 140, 27 and 60 TCR-sequenced participants, respectively. Summary of the overall study and its limitations: Epitopes outside the regions mutated in the B.1.351 and B.1.1.7 variants were reportedly recognized by nearly half of the unique spike-specific TCRs. In the small 56-69-year group, the increase in depth fell short of significance, most likely because of low power. A significant rise in spike-specific TCR breadth and depth was observed after two AZD1222 doses relative to day 0 and relative to MenACWY recipients. Participants were mostly white British, with more females than males. The authors suggested clonal diversity may have been underestimated. CD4 TCRs associated with the vaccine covered the entire spike protein, and the dominant responses were in regions 160-218 and 743-854. Conclusions about previously exposed vaccinees are limited, since just a handful of AZD1222 recipients were seropositive for SARS-CoV-2 at baseline. Because no day 14 peak-response samples were available, repertoires were characterized only after the peak T cell response.

The CDR3 regions of human TCRbeta chains were subjected to immunosequencing. In the source study's methods: Repertoire TCRs were matched against a reference library of SARS-CoV-2-specific TCRs generated with the MIRA antigen-specificity platform. Breadth meant the fraction of unique TCRs that were SARS-CoV-2-associated, whereas depth meant the fraction of total T cells that were SARS-CoV-2-associated. Using the MIRA data, each spike-specific TCR was assigned both to the spike region to which the TCR was reactive and to a CD4 or CD8 class. Log10-transformed breadth and depth values were compared by one-way ANOVA with Sidak's multiple comparisons tests. TCRdb mirrors the immuneACCESS table, restricted to in-frame sequences. Some clones are absent from its copies; in checked studies, under half trace to an unresolved V gene, and the reason for the others is unknown. The V and J calls and clone size come from that table; D and trimming were worked out from the DNA. For this sample the table gives 75,000 to 100,000 clones, of which 85% to 90% were detected only once. Of the sample, about 8.4% is held by the ten largest clones.

The time point label here, explained by the study, means: baseline before first vaccination. The vaccinee samples were drawn from two UK trials, COV001 and COV002, one of which was a single-blind randomized controlled phase 2/3 trial testing AZD1222 (ChAdOx1 nCoV-19) in healthy adults. Trial participant PBMC samples were collected at day 0 and day 28 after the second dose for TCRbeta chain sequencing. The CDR3, cysteine through phenylalanine, is 12 amino acids long. Solely the CDR3 DNA is kept, with 36 bases framed from the first base. The V and J ends are trimmed by 11 bases and 7 bases, leaving 12 bases between them.

The chain is made from TRBV12-3 or TRBV12-4 and TRBJ1-6, with TRBD1 tentatively as D gene (5 bases match). The clonotype originates from an adult in good health. The sample here was peripheral blood, taken on day 0 of AZD1222 vaccination. The CDR3: CAPGQANSPLHF. Read as DNA, the sequence is TGTGCCCCGGGGCAGGCAAATTCACCCCTCCACTTT.